This passage covers 28 T cell receptor beta chains from one sample sequenced in a study of CD8 T cells in Susac syndrome. The RNA, roughly 0.45 to 1 ug, was put through reverse transcription using random hexamers. TCRdb itself ran the immunoSEQ multiplex PCR reads through MiXCR, one entry per CDR3 protein. This table holds some 120,000 distinct CDR3 sequences, around 94% found once. Sequences were obtained from CD4+ T cells from PBMCs. The origin of the receptors is a human donor with multiple sclerosis.

The CDR3 reads CASSLEGRGQTEAFF. The CDR3 nucleotides read TGTGCCAGCAGCTTAGAGGGCAGGGGGCAAACTGAAGCTTTCTTT. V usage is TRBV7-2 and J usage is TRBJ1-1; 8 bases fit TRBD1. The CDR3 contains 15 residues. Germline CDR1 SGHTA, CDR2 FQGNSA. Trimming removed 1 base from V and 5 bases from J; junction bases left unmatched: 6.

The J gene is TRBJ2-5, the V gene TRBV6-1, with TRBD2 identical over 9 bases. With 3 bases clipped from V and 2 bases from J, the junction kept 7 bases outside the gene matches. The CDR3 is made up of 16 amino acids. Germline V lookup: CDR1 MNHNS, CDR2 SASEGT. The DNA of the CDR3 is TGTGCCAGCAGTGACGGACTAGCGCGCTCACAAGAGACCCAGTACTTC. It is translated as CASSDGLARSQETQYF.

The rearrangement uses TRBV25-1 and TRBJ1-2; a possible D gene is TRBD1 (5 bases). The CDR3 spans 14 residues. CDR1 and CDR2 from the germline V gene are MGHDK and SYGVNS. The V end was cut by 5 bases, the J end by 8 bases, with 18 bases between. CDR3 nucleotide sequence: TGTGCCAGCAGTCCGGACAACAGGCGGGGAGGCTACACCTTC. Its protein is CASSPDNRRGGYTF.

In DNA, the CDR3 is TGTGCCTGGAGTCGGCTTAGGTCCCTTCCTTCAACTAATGAAAAACTGTTTTTT. Protein: CAWSRLRSLPSTNEKLFF. This chain connects TRBV30 to TRBJ1-4, with unresolved D. The ends were cut back, 2 bases at V and 0 bases at J, with 19 bases in the middle. CDR1 GTSNPN and CDR2 SVGIG come from the germline V gene (reference sequence). This CDR3 region has 18 residues.

This clonotype was found once. The chain combines TRBV3-1 with TRBJ2-1; D is uncertain. V was trimmed by 0 bases and J by 8 bases, leaving 8 bases between them. This CDR3 has 13 residues. CDR1 is LGHDT, CDR2 YNNKEL, per germline (reference sequence). The CDR3: CASSQEGTDEQFF. The CDR3 nucleotides are TGTGCCAGCAGCCAAGAGGGTACGGATGAGCAGTTCTTC.

The chain recombines TRBV18 with TRBJ2-7; 8 nucleotides line up with TRBD1. The V and J ends lost 3 bases and 5 bases, in that order; junction bases with no gene match: 9. This CDR3 region has 15 residues. Per germline, CDR1 KGHSH and CDR2 LQKENI. The CDR3 bases are TGTGCCAGCTCACCCTTATTGGGACAGGAACACGAGCAGTACTTC. Residues: CASSPLLGQEHEQYF. Full variable domain (rest looked up from reference TRBV18 and TRBJ2-7): NAGVMQNPRHLVRRRGQEARLRCSPMKGHSHVYWYRQLPEEGLKFMVYLQKENIIDESGMPKERFSAEFPKEGPSILRIQQVVRGDSAAYFCASSPLLGQEHEQYFGPGTRLTVT.

The chain has TRBV7-2 and TRBJ2-3; the D is unclear. Trimming removed 1 base from V and 0 bases from J, with 8 bases in between. This CDR3 has 15 amino acids. Germline lookup yields CDR1 SGHTA and CDR2 FQGNSA. This CDR3 is CASSLVGSSTDTQYF. The DNA for the CDR3 is TGTGCCAGCAGCTTAGTCGGGTCTAGCACAGATACGCAGTATTTT. Looking up the rest from reference TRBV7-2 and TRBJ2-3 gives the full variable domain: GAGVSQSPSNKVTEKGKDVELRCDPISGHTALYWYRQSLGQGLEFLIYFQGNSAPDKSGLPSDRFSAERTGGSVSTLTIQRTQQEDSAVYLCASSLVGSSTDTQYFGPGTRLTVL.

The V call is TRBV12-3 or TRBV12-4, the J call TRBJ2-1, with D possibly being TRBD1 or TRBD2 (6 bases each). CDR3 length equals 17 residues. V was cut by 6 bases and J by 0 bases, with 18 bases left in between. The CDR3 protein is CASRVRGVGHSYNEQFF. DNA for the CDR3: TGTGCCAGCAGGGTTAGGGGGGTTGGTCACTCCTACAATGAGCAGTTCTTC.

The CDR3 spells CSVDPGTGLYGYTF. The CDR3, as DNA: TGCAGCGTTGACCCCGGGACAGGACTATATGGCTACACCTTC. The rearrangement links TRBV29-1 to TRBJ1-2, with 8 bases identical to TRBD1. Germline CDR1 is SQVTM and CDR2 is ANQGSEA. CDR3 length: 14 amino acids. The J segment lost 5 bases and the V segment lost 3 bases, leaving 8 bases of the junction unmatched.

The chain couples TRBV7-9 to TRBJ2-7; no firm D call. V lost 3 bases to trimming and J lost 2 bases, with 8 bases between them. Germline V CDR1 and CDR2: SEHNR, FQNEAQ (reference sequence). The CDR3 consists of 13 residues. The CDR3 coding sequence is TGTGCCAGCAGCTTGCACGTCGCCTACGAGCAGTACTTC. Its protein product is CASSLHVAYEQYF.

The CDR3 spells CSARDGTEAFF. CDR3 sequence (DNA): TGCAGTGCTAGAGATGGAACTGAAGCTTTCTTT. The chain joins TRBV20-1 to TRBJ1-1; the D is unclear. This CDR3 is 11 amino acids long. Germline CDR1 is DFQATT and CDR2 is SNEGSKA (reference sequence). With 0 bases removed from V and 5 bases from J, the gap between germline ends came to 4 bases.

J is TRBJ1-3 and V is TRBV3-1; tentatively, D is TRBD1 (5 bases). The V and J ends lost 7 bases and 2 bases respectively, with 9 bases between them. This CDR3 spans 13 amino acids. Germline CDR1 is LGHDT and CDR2 is YNNKEL (reference sequence). CDR3 in DNA: TGTGCCAGCACCCAGGGTCCTGGAAACACCATATATTTT. Amino acid sequence: CASTQGPGNTIYF.

The chain is built from TRBV7-8 and TRBJ1-2; 7 nucleotides agree with TRBD1. The CDR3 consists of 13 residues. The V segment lost 4 bases and the J segment 8 bases; nucleotides outside the gene matches: 7. Per germline, CDR1 SGHVS and CDR2 FQNEAQ. The CDR3 sequence is CASSSQGGLGYTF. The DNA of the CDR3 is TGTGCCAGCAGCTCCCAGGGGGGGCTGGGCTACACCTTC.

The gene calls are TRBV5-1 and TRBJ1-2, with a weak D call TRBD1 (6 bases). The CDR3 is 13 amino acids. CDR1 and CDR2 (germline): SGHRS, YFSETQ. The V gene lost 1 base and the J gene lost 8 bases, with 12 bases spanning the gap. The DNA of the CDR3 is TGCGCCAGCAGCTTGCTGCCAGGGGACGGCTACACCTTC. Protein sequence: CASSLLPGDGYTF.

The J gene is TRBJ1-2, the V gene TRBV7-9, with D perhaps matching TRBD1 (6 bases). This CDR3 has 14 residues. Germline V gene lookup returns CDR1 SEHNR and CDR2 FQNEAQ (reference sequence). Trimming cost V 3 bases and J 5 bases, with 13 bases left between them. The DNA of the CDR3 is TGTGCCAGCAGCTTCCCGGGGGCATATTATGGCTACACCTTC. This encodes CASSFPGAYYGYTF.

The V and J genes are TRBV19 and TRBJ1-5; 11 bases are a match to TRBD1. V lost 5 bases and J lost 1; bases outside the gene matches: 10. The CDR3 contains 18 residues. In germline, CDR1 is LNHDA, CDR2 SQIVND (reference sequence). The CDR3 nucleotides read TGTGCCAGTAGTTTCGGACAGGGGGCGCGGATAAGCAATCAGCCCCAGCATTTT. Protein: CASSFGQGARISNQPQHF.

V is TRBV7-3 and J is TRBJ1-2; possible D gene TRBD1, 5 bases. The CDR3 is 14 residues long. Trimming took 4 bases from V and 2 from J, leaving 11 bases between them. The germline gives CDR1 SGHTA, CDR2 FQGTGA. The CDR3 DNA sequence: TGTGCCAGCAGCTCTAATTCAGGGAACTATGGCTACACCTTC. It yields the protein CASSSNSGNYGYTF. The entire variable domain, with the rest obtained from reference TRBV7-3 and TRBJ1-2, is as follows: GAGVSQTPSNKVTEKGKYVELRCDPISGHTALYWYRQSLGQGPEFLIYFQGTGAADDSGLPNDRFFAVRPEGSVSTLKIQRTERGDSAVYLCASSSNSGNYGYTFGSGTRLTVV.

The chain has TRBV7-2 and TRBJ1-1; no reliable D call. V lost 2 bases and J lost 0, with 7 bases in between. Germline CDR1 and CDR2: SGHTA and FQGNSA. This CDR3 comprises 14 residues. The CDR3 loop reads CASSLKYMNTEAFF. The CDR3 coding sequence is TGTGCCAGCAGCTTAAAGTACATGAACACTGAAGCTTTCTTT.

The chain links TRBV3-1 to TRBJ2-7; 9 positions match TRBD2. The germline CDR1 and CDR2 sequences are LGHDT and YNNKEL (reference sequence). Trimming took 3 bases from V and 3 from J; bases not matched to a gene: 3. The CDR3 spans 14 residues. CDR3 DNA sequence: TGTGCCAGCAGCCATCAACTAGCGGGCTACGAGCAGTACTTC. Protein sequence: CASSHQLAGYEQYF.

A few counts support this clonotype. The V and J genes are TRBV19 and TRBJ1-6, with D unclear. The CDR3 runs 15 residues. Per germline, CDR1 LNHDA and CDR2 SQIVND (reference sequence). V was clipped by 7 bases and J by 0 bases, with 10 bases between them. DNA for the CDR3: TGTGCCAGTAACCAGGCGAGCTCCTATAATTCACCCCTCCACTTT. This codes for CASNQASSYNSPLHF.

The chain couples TRBV3-1 to TRBJ1-2; D ambiguous. CDR1 LGHDT and CDR2 YNNKEL come from the germline V gene (reference sequence). The CDR3 totals 13 residues. V shed 6 bases and J shed 8 bases, with 16 bases lying between them. CDR3 in amino acids: CASSQSGVVGYTF. For the CDR3, the DNA is TGTGCCAGCAGTCAATCCGGAGTCGTCGGCTACACCTTC.

This chain connects TRBV27 to TRBJ1-5; D gene uncertain. The CDR3 has 15 residues. V lost 2 bases and J lost 1, with 9 bases in between. Germline values: CDR1 MNHEY, CDR2 SMNVEV (reference sequence). CDR3 region: CASSLASGSNQPQHF. The CDR3 DNA reads as TGTGCCAGCAGTTTAGCTAGCGGAAGCAATCAGCCCCAGCATTTT.

The J gene is TRBJ2-5, the V gene TRBV7-9; D uncertain. The CDR3 totals 14 residues. Germline V gene data show CDR1 as SEHNR and CDR2 as FQNEAQ (reference sequence). V was pared by 2 bases and J by 4 bases, with 11 bases between. CDR3 bases: TGTGCCAGCAGCTTAAGGAACCAGCGAGAGACCCAGTACTTC. It yields the protein CASSLRNQRETQYF. The full variable domain, with the rest looked up from reference TRBV7-9 and TRBJ2-5, is DTGVSQNPRHKITKRGQNVTFRCDPISEHNRLYWYRQTLGQGPEFLTYFQNEAQLEKSRLLSDRFSAERPKGSFSTLEIQRTEQGDSAMYLCASSLRNQRETQYFGPGTRLLVL.

The rearrangement joins TRBV7-9 to TRBJ1-5; 7 nucleotides line up with TRBD1. CDR1 and CDR2 (germline): SEHNR, FQNEAQ (reference sequence). The CDR3 consists of 14 residues. Germline trimming cut 7 bases from V and 1 base from J; bases unmatched to any gene: 4. The CDR3 spells CASIHRGSNQPQHF. The CDR3 DNA is TGTGCCAGCATACACAGGGGAAGCAATCAGCCCCAGCATTTT. The full variable domain, its missing parts supplied by reference TRBV7-9 and TRBJ1-5, is DTGVSQNPRHKITKRGQNVTFRCDPISEHNRLYWYRQTLGQGPEFLTYFQNEAQLEKSRLLSDRFSAERPKGSFSTLEIQRTEQGDSAMYLCASIHRGSNQPQHFGDGTRLSIL.

V and J are TRBV9 and TRBJ1-2; maybe TRBD1 (6 bases). V gave up 2 bases and J gave up 7 bases, with 21 bases separating them. CDR1 is SGDLS and CDR2 is YYNGEE in the germline V gene. The CDR3 length is 16 residues. CDR3 in amino acids: CASSVAAQGPPGGYTF. DNA of the CDR3: TGTGCCAGCAGCGTGGCTGCACAGGGACCGCCGGGTGGCTACACCTTC.

The V and J genes are TRBV5-1 and TRBJ2-4, with TRBD1 identical over 7 bases. Germline V gives CDR1 SGHRS, CDR2 YFSETQ. The CDR3 is made up of 14 amino acids. Trimming took 1 base from V and 5 from J; bases not matched to a gene: 3. The chain's CDR3 is CASSLQGEQNIQYF. The CDR3 DNA sequence: TGCGCCAGCAGCTTGCAGGGGGAACAAAACATTCAGTACTTC.

This clonotype was recorded only once. The chain carries TRBV25-1 and TRBJ1-1; D perhaps matches TRBD1 (5 bases). The CDR3 sequence is 16 residues long. Germline V gives CDR1 MGHDK, CDR2 SYGVNS. V lost 5 bases and J lost 0, with 16 bases in between. DNA of the CDR3: TGTGCCAGCAGTATTGGAGGAGGAGGGGTGAACACTGAAGCTTTCTTT. It is translated as CASSIGGGGVNTEAFF.

The rearrangement links TRBV7-9 to TRBJ2-7, with D tentatively TRBD1 (5 bases). Germline values: CDR1 SEHNR, CDR2 FQNEAQ (reference sequence). The CDR3 has 15 amino acids. Trimming removed 3 bases at V and 6 bases at J, with 18 bases between. CDR3 nucleotide sequence: TGTGCCAGCAGCTTGGGGCCTTATGGGTTATTCGAGCAGTACTTC. Translating gives CASSLGPYGLFEQYF.